This T cell receptor beta chain was retrieved from a study of vaccination effects on CD4 cells after COVID-19. Study results and limitations: In vaccinees who were healthy, merely 1 out of 255 vaccine-induced clones cross-reacted with common cold coronaviruses. Missing from the study were early post-infection timepoints, and its convalescent patients were few.

This CDR3 comprises 14 residues. In germline, CDR1 is SNHLY, CDR2 FYNNEI. Trimming took off 8 bases at V and 0 bases at J, with 13 bases between the two ends. Following 10 days of culture, CD4+ T cells were isolated. Vaccinated recipients, who were negative for nucleocapsid antibodies, had no history of SARS-CoV-2 infection. Repertoires were generated with immunoSEQ multiplex PCR, while TCRdb's copy carries only in-frame clones and drops some. The repertoire consists of 50,000 to 60,000 clones, with around three quarters occurring once and the leading ten covering approximately 3%. As concerns this clone: Its specificity is unknown.

This receptor was identified in a human donor who received a COVID-19 vaccine. The sequencing used CD4+ T cells from PBMCs cultured without peptide, collected before COVID-19 vaccination. V is TRBV2 and J is TRBJ1-1, with D unclear. CDR3 sequence: CASDSTALNTEAFF. The CDR3 DNA reads as TGTGCCAGCGATTCTACAGCCCTGAACACTGAAGCTTTCTTT.